One and the same sample provided the 14 T cell receptor beta chains below, sequenced in a study of cytomegalovirus exposure and HLA in healthy donors (dated by TCRdb to about 2017). The library was made by the immunoSEQ multiplex PCR assay. The multiplex PCR relied on a mix of 60 forward primers for TCR Vbeta segments and 13 reverse primers for TCR Jbeta segments. Entries here come from immuneACCESS through TCRdb and include only in-frame sequences with V and J called. Some clones fail to appear in such tables; in the studies checked, an unresolved V gene covers under half of the shortfall, and the cause of the remainder is unknown. The sample has about 110,000 clones on record, 76% of them singletons. The ten largest make up roughly 8% of the sample. The sequenced material came from PBMCs. These receptors came from a woman in her fifties or sixties in good health and CMV-seropositive.

The V and J genes are TRBV6-4 and TRBJ2-1; D unresolved. The CDR3 is 14 amino acids. Looked up from germline, CDR1 is MRHNA and CDR2 is SNTAGT. V lost 4 bases to trimming and J lost 6 bases, with 13 bases between them. CDR3 coding DNA: TGTGCCAGCAGTGCATCAGGCCTCCTCAATGAGCAGTTCTTC. It codes for CASSASGLLNEQFF.

In this sample, this clone turned up a few times. The rearrangement links TRBV4-3 to TRBJ1-2, with a weak D call TRBD1 (5 bases). Germline CDR1 LGHNA, CDR2 YSLEER. There are 15 residues in the CDR3. Trimming took 4 bases from V and 2 from J, leaving 14 bases between them. Here the CDR3 DNA reads TGCGCCAGCAGCCTGACCCAACGGGGGAACTATGGCTACACCTTC. Translated, it gives CASSLTQRGNYGYTF.

CDR3 DNA sequence: TGTGCCAGCAGCTTTCAGGGCTATCAGCCCCAGCATTTT. It yields the protein CASSFQGYQPQHF. The rearrangement uses TRBV5-6 and TRBJ1-5; possibly TRBD1 for D (5 bases). Trimming removed 2 bases from V and 5 bases from J, with 8 bases in between. CDR3 length: 13 amino acids. CDR1 and CDR2 (germline): SGHDT, YYEEEE. Together with reference TRBV5-6 and TRBJ1-5, the CDR3 gives the full variable domain: DAGVTQSPTHLIKTRGQQVTLRCSPKSGHDTVSWYQQALGQGPQFIFQYYEEEERQRGNFPDRFSGHQFPNYSSELNVNALLLGDSALYLCASSFQGYQPQHFGDGTRLSIL.

The chain carries TRBV5-1 and TRBJ2-7; the match to TRBD2 covers 11 bases. The ends lost 2 bases at V and 6 bases at J; junction bases unmatched: 7. CDR3 length: 15 amino acids. The V gene's germline CDR1 is SGHRS and CDR2 YFSETQ. DNA for the CDR3: TGCGCCAGCAGCTTTGTGTCTAGCGGGAGGAGCGAGCAGTACTTC. Its translation is CASSFVSSGRSEQYF.

CDR3: CASSRRSQSGGGETQYF. The CDR3 coding sequence is TGTGCCAGCAGCCGGAGGTCACAAAGCGGGGGCGGGGAGACCCAGTACTTC. This chain joins TRBV7-8 and TRBJ2-5, with 8 bases identical to TRBD2. The CDR3 has 17 residues. V lost 5 bases to trimming and J lost 5 bases; unmatched junction nucleotides: 16. Germline CDR1 reads SGHVS; CDR2 reads FQNEAQ.

The count of this clone is one. The junction and the germline gene differ at one end; a read error may be behind it. The chain has TRBV4-1 and TRBJ2-6; D possibly corresponds to TRBD1 (5 bases). The CDR3 is 16 amino acids. The V gene's germline CDR1 is MGHRA and CDR2 YSYEKL. CDR3 protein: CASSQVARSGANGLTF. DNA of the CDR3: TGCGCCAGCAGCCAAGTTGCGCGCTCTGGGGCCAACGGCCTGACTTTC.

The genes are TRBV7-8 and TRBJ1-5; D is perhaps TRBD1 (5 bases). The germline V gene has CDR1 SGHVS and CDR2 FQNEAQ. The CDR3 sequence is 14 residues long. The germline V and J ends were trimmed by 1 base and 4 bases, with 8 bases remaining between them. In nucleotides, the CDR3 is TGTGCCAGCAGCTTAGTGCCAGGGAATCAGCCCCAGCATTTT. Translating it yields CASSLVPGNQPQHF.

This chain connects TRBV5-4 to TRBJ1-2; D perhaps matches TRBD1 (6 bases). This CDR3 has 15 amino acids. Germline V gene data show CDR1 as SGHNT and CDR2 as YYREEE (reference sequence). With 5 bases removed from V and 0 bases from J, the gap between germline ends came to 14 bases. CDR3 DNA: TGTGCCAGCAGTATACCTGGGACATCTAACTATGGCTACACCTTC. This codes for CASSIPGTSNYGYTF.

This chain joins TRBV7-7 and TRBJ2-1; TRBD2 agrees at 7 bases. Germline V CDR1 and CDR2: SSHAT, FNYEAQ (reference sequence). This CDR3 comprises 14 residues. V was clipped by 5 bases and J by 3 bases; unmatched bases: 4. The CDR3 DNA reads as TGTGCCAGCAGCGTCTCTAGCGGCTACAATGAGCAGTTCTTC. It translates to CASSVSSGYNEQFF.

The V and J genes are TRBV12-2 and TRBJ2-3; the listed D gene, TRBD2, was not tested against the DNA. TRBV12-2 is designated a pseudogene. This CDR3 has 17 amino acids. This chain's CDR3 is CASRLGWLANGTDTQYF. CDR3 sequence (DNA): TGTGCAAGTCGCTTAGGATGGCTAGCGAATGGTACAGATACGCAGTATTTT.

The rearrangement joins TRBV18 to TRBJ2-1; D possibly corresponds to TRBD2 (5 bases). The CDR3 length is 15 residues. V was pared by 3 bases and J by 7 bases, with 16 bases between. Germline V gene lookup returns CDR1 KGHSH and CDR2 LQKENI. The CDR3 reads CASSPALTGKNEQFF. CDR3 DNA: TGTGCCAGCTCACCCGCCCTAACGGGGAAAAATGAGCAGTTCTTC.

J is TRBJ2-2 and V is TRBV9, with D possibly TRBD2 on 5 matching bases. Germline V gene lookup returns CDR1 SGDLS and CDR2 YYNGEE. V lost 4 bases and J lost 7, with 14 bases in between. The CDR3 runs to 14 residues. The CDR3 DNA reads TGTGCCAGCAGCCGGGAAACAATTCTCGGGGAGCTGTTTTTT. Translation: CASSRETILGELFF.

J is TRBJ1-2 and V is TRBV5-1; 11 bases map to TRBD1. Germline lookup yields CDR1 SGHRS and CDR2 YFSETQ. There are 16 residues in the CDR3. Trimming at V came to 5 bases and at J to 8 bases, leaving 14 bases not matched to a gene. The CDR3 nucleotides are TGCGCCAGCAGTGTGATGACTATGGGACAGGGGGGCGGCTACACCTTC. Its protein product is CASSVMTMGQGGGYTF.

The V and J genes are TRBV25-1 and TRBJ2-3, with D uncertain. CDR3 size: 15 residues. V gave up 5 bases and J gave up 1 base, with 13 bases separating them. Germline CDR1 is MGHDK and CDR2 is SYGVNS. CDR3 protein: CASSPPGTGTDTQYF. DNA of the CDR3: TGTGCCAGCAGTCCCCCCGGAACAGGCACAGATACGCAGTATTTT.